Sequencing of this T cell receptor beta chain was carried out in a study of cytomegalovirus exposure and HLA in healthy donors. Study outcomes and limitations: The sole available immune exposure information was CMV serostatus. Among donors in an Asian-associated ancestry cluster, a later analysis reportedly found fewer N-insertions than the roughly 700-donor mean. In an earlier analysis, most TCR beta V segments were productive about 87% or about 30% of the time.

Primers: 60 Vbeta forward and 13 Jbeta reverse. The data were produced by immunoSEQ multiplex PCR, yet TCRdb's version contains in-frame clones alone and is incomplete. The sample has 45,000 to 60,000 clones, over 70% seen once; the top ten hold 2.5% to 3%. Trimming took 0 bases from V and 0 from J; bases not matched to a gene: 5. CDR3 size: 18 residues. The germline gives CDR1 LGHNA, CDR2 YSLEER. In regard to this clone: The antigen remains undetermined.

Sequenced material: PBMCs. The receptor was derived from a man aged 18-30 years in good health and CMV-seronegative. The chain carries TRBV4-3 and TRBJ1-4; 9 nucleotides align to TRBD1. The CDR3 sequence: CASSQDMDRGTTNEKLFF. The CDR3 DNA reads as TGCGCCAGCAGCCAAGATATGGACAGGGGAACAACTAATGAAAAACTGTTTTTT.